This TCR beta chain comes out of a study of blood T cell repertoires in COVID-19. Study summary: From the United States, Italy and Spain came samples of acute and convalescent COVID-19.

Libraries were prepared by immunoSEQ multiplex PCR; TCRdb keeps only in-frame clonotypes and omits some of them. The profile shows about 190,000 clones, 80% to 85% of them singletons. Patients at the Seattle site were enrolled during active infection and followed longitudinally. Germline trimming cut 6 bases from V and 2 bases from J; bases unmatched to any gene: 4. CDR3 length: 15 residues. Germline CDR1 reads MNHEY; CDR2 reads SVGEGT. The material sequenced was peripheral blood. The receptor was derived from a woman aged 80 or over with COVID-19, enrolled during active disease. The chain carries TRBV6-2 or TRBV6-3 and TRBJ2-1; TRBD2 matches at 10 bases. This CDR3 is CASSRAGGPYNEQFF. CDR3 DNA sequence: TGTGCCAGCAGCCGAGCGGGAGGGCCCTACAATGAGCAGTTCTTC.